This T cell receptor beta chain appears in the sequencing data of a study of control samples from healthy donors and cancer patients. V dropped 3 bases and J dropped 1; count of bases not matched to a gene: 5. CDR3 size: 15 residues. Germline V gene data show CDR1 as LGHNA and CDR2 as YSLEER. Here immunoSEQ multiplex PCR was the method, and the copy in TCRdb shows in-frame clones only, minus some. The sample yields under 50,000 clones, approximately 87% seen once. Sequences were obtained from PBMCs. The TCR was taken from a woman aged 55-69 years with lung cancer. The V gene is TRBV4-3, the J gene TRBJ2-5; TRBD1 matches at 7 bases. CDR3 bases: TGCGCCAGCAGCCAGTCCCGGGACAGCCAAGAGACCCAGTACTTC. The encoded protein is CASSQSRDSQETQYF.